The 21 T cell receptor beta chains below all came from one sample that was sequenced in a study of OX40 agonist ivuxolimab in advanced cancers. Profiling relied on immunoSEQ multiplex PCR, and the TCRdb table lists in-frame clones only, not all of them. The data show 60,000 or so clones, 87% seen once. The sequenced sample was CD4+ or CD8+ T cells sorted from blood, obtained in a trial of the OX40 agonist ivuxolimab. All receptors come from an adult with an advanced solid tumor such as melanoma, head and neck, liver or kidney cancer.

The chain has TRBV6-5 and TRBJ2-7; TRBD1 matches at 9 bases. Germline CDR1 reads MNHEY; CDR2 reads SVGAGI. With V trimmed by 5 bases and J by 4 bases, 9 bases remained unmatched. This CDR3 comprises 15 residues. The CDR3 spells CASSKPGQGSYEQYF. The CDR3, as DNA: TGTGCCAGCAGTAAACCGGGACAGGGATCGTACGAGCAGTACTTC.

The chain's CDR3 is CASSLRTGHHSGNTIYF. CDR3 bases: TGTGCCAGCAGCCTGAGGACAGGGCATCACTCTGGAAACACCATATATTTT. The chain uses TRBV7-2 and TRBJ1-3; 8 bases are shared with TRBD1. V shed 5 bases and J 0 bases; nucleotides not matched to a gene: 9. CDR1 and CDR2 (germline): SGHTA, FQGNSA. CDR3 length equals 17 residues. Supplemented by reference TRBV7-2 and TRBJ1-3, the full variable domain reads GAGVSQSPSNKVTEKGKDVELRCDPISGHTALYWYRQSLGQGLEFLIYFQGNSAPDKSGLPSDRFSAERTGGSVSTLTIQRTQQEDSAVYLCASSLRTGHHSGNTIYFGEGSWLTVV.

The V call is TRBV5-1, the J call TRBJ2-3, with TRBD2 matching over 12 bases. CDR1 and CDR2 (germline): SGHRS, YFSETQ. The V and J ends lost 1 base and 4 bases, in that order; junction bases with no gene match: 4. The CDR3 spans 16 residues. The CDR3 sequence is CASSLPTSGGPDTQYF. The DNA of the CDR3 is TGCGCCAGCAGCTTGCCGACTAGCGGGGGACCAGATACGCAGTATTTT.

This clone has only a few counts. CDR3 sequence: CASSPQAVHEQYF. The CDR3 DNA sequence: TGTGCCAGCTCACCACAGGCAGTTCACGAGCAGTACTTC. This chain joins TRBV18 and TRBJ2-7; D gene ambiguous. The V end lost 1 base, the J end lost 5 bases, and 9 bases lay between the germline ends. This CDR3 contains 13 residues. Germline CDR1 and CDR2: KGHSH and LQKENI.

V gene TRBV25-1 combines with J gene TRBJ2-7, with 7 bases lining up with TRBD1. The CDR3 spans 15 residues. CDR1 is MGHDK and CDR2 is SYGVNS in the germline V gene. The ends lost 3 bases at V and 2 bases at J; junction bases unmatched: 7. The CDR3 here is CASSDHRGPPYEQYF. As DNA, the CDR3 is TGTGCCAGCAGTGACCACAGGGGACCTCCCTACGAGCAGTACTTC.

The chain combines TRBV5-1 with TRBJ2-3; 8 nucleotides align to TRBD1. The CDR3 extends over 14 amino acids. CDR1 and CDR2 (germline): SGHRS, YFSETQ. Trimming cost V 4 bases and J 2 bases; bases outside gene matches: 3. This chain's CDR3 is CASSQDRVTDTQYF. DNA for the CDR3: TGCGCCAGCAGCCAGGACAGGGTCACAGATACGCAGTATTTT. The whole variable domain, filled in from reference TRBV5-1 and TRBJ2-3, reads KAGVTQTPRYLIKTRGQQVTLSCSPISGHRSVSWYQQTPGQGLQFLFEYFSETQRNKGNFPGRFSGRQFSNSRSEMNVSTLELGDSALYLCASSQDRVTDTQYFGPGTRLTVL.

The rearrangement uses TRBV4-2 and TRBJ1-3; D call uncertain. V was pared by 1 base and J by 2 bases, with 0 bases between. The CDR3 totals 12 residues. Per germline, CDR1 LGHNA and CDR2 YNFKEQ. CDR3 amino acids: CASSQAGNTIYF. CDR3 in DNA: TGTGCCAGCAGCCAAGCTGGAAACACCATATATTTT.

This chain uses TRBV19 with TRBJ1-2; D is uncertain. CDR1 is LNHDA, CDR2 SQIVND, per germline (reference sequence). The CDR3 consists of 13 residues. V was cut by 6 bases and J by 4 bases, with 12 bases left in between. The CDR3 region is CASSPGSGYGYTF. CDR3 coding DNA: TGTGCCAGTAGCCCTGGTTCCGGCTATGGCTACACCTTC.

CDR3 loop: CASSERGGAETQYF. The CDR3 DNA is TGTGCCAGCAGTGAACGGGGCGGGGCGGAGACCCAGTACTTC. The chain links TRBV25-1 to TRBJ2-5; tentatively, D is TRBD2 (6 bases). The CDR3 covers 14 residues. Per germline, CDR1 MGHDK and CDR2 SYGVNS. The germline V and J ends were trimmed by 2 bases and 5 bases, with 12 bases remaining between them.

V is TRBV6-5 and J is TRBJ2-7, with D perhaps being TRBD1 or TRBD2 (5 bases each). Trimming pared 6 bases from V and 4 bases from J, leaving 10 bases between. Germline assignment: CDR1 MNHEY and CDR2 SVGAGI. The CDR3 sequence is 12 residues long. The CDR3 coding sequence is TGTGCCAGCAGGAGGGGTTGGTACGAGCAGTACTTC. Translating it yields CASRRGWYEQYF.

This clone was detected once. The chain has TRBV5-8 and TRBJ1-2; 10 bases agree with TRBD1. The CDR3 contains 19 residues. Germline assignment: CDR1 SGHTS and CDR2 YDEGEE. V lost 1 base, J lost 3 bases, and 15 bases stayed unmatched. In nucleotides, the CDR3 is TGTGCCAGCAGCTTGTATCTACGTCAGGACAGGGGGTCGTACTATGGCTACACCTTC. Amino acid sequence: CASSLYLRQDRGSYYGYTF.

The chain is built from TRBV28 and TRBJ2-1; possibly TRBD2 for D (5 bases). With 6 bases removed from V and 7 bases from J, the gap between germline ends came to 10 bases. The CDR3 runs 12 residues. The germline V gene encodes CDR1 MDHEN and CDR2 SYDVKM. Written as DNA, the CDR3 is TGTGCCAGCAGCCGGGGTTGGAATGAGCAGTTCTTC. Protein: CASSRGWNEQFF.

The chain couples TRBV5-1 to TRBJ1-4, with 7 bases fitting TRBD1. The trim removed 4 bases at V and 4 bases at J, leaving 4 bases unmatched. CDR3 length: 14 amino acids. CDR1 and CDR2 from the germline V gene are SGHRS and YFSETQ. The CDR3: CASSPGQNNEKLFF. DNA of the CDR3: TGCGCCAGCAGCCCGGGACAGAATAATGAAAAACTGTTTTTT.

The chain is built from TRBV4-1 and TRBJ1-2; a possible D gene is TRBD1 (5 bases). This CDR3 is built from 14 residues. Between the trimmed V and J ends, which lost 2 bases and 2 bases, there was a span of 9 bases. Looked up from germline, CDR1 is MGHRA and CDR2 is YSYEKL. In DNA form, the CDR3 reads TGCGCCAGCAGCCAATGGACAAGAAACTATGGCTACACCTTC. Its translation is CASSQWTRNYGYTF.

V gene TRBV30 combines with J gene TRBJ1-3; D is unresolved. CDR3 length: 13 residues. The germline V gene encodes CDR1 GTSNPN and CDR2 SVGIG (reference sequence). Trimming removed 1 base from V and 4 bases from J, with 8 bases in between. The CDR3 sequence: CAWSGTEGNTIYF. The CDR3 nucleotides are TGTGCCTGGAGTGGAACAGAAGGAAACACCATATATTTT.

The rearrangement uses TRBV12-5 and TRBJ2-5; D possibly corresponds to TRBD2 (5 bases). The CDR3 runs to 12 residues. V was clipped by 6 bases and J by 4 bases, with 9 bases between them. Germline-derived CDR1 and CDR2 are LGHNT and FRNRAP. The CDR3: CASGTGRETQYF. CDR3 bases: TGTGCTAGTGGGACGGGGAGAGAGACCCAGTACTTC.

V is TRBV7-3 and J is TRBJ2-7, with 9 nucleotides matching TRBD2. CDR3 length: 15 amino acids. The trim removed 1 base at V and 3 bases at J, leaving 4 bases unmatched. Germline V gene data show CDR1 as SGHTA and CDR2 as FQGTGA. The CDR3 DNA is TGTGCCAGCAGCTTAATGAGACTAGCGGTCTACGAGCAGTACTTC. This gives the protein CASSLMRLAVYEQYF.

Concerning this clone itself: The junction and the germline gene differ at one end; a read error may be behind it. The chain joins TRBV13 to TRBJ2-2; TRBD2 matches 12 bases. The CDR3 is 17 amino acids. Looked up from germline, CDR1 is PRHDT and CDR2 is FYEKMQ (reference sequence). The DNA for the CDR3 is TGTGCCAGCAGCTATCGGACTAGCGGGATTAACACCGGGGAGCTGCTTTTT. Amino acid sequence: CASSYRTSGINTGELLF.

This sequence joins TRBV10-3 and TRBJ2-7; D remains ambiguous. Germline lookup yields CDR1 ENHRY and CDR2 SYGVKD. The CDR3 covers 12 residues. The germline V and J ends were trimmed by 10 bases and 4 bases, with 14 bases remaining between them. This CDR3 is CATAETNYEQYF. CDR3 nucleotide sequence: TGTGCCACGGCGGAAACAAATTACGAGCAGTACTTC.

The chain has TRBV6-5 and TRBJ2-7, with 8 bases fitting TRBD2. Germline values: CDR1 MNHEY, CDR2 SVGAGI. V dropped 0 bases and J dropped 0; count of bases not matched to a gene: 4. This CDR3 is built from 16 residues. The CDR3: CASSYSYTSGSYEQYF. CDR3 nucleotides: TGTGCCAGCAGTTACTCTTATACTAGCGGCTCCTACGAGCAGTACTTC.

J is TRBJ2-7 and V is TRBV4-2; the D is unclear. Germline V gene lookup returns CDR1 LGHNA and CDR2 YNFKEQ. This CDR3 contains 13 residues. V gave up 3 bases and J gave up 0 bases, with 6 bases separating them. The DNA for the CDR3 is TGTGCCAGCAGCCAGACAAACTCCTACGAGCAGTACTTC. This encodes CASSQTNSYEQYF.